This TCR beta chain was profiled in a study of blood T cell repertoires in COVID-19. The overall study: Both acute and convalescent COVID-19 samples were obtained from the United States, Italy and Spain. PBMCs, B-cell-depleted T cells, or T cells provided the cDNA or gDNA that made up the material.

With V trimmed by 5 bases and J by 3 bases, 6 bases remained unmatched. The CDR3 length is 14 residues. The germline CDR1 and CDR2 sequences are SEHNR and FQNEAQ (reference sequence). Original processing notes: How many nucleated cells were present was estimated from reference gene primer amplification. TCRdb's table, derived via immunoSEQ multiplex PCR, lists solely in-frame clones and lacks some. D and trimming were read from the DNA, whereas the V and J calls and clone size are those reported in that table. The sample includes 90,000 to 100,000 clones, around nine tenths of them seen just once. The clonotype originates from a human donor in a cohort sampled during active COVID-19. The chain carries TRBV7-9 and TRBJ1-1, with 7 positions matching TRBD1. The sequencing input was peripheral blood. The CDR3 DNA sequence: TGTGCCAGCAGCGCAGGGACAGTATACACTGAAGCTTTCTTT. Its translation is CASSAGTVYTEAFF.